One sample yielded the 28 T cell receptor beta chains listed below, sequenced in a study of early T cells in non-severe SARS-CoV-2 infection. In TCRdb, the 5' RACE reads were re-called with MiXCR into one record per CDR3 protein. The repertoire has just under 65,000 distinct CDR3 sequences, approximately 9.2% of them found once; the top ten carry roughly 13%. This specimen consisted of whole blood, obtained at baseline. Receptors originate from an adult who was a healthcare worker with PCR-confirmed SARS-CoV-2 infection or an uninfected control (not recorded which).

V usage is TRBV2 and J usage is TRBJ1-1; 7 positions agree with TRBD1. The CDR3 totals 14 residues. Unmatched junction bases numbered 4, after V lost 6 bases and J lost 0 bases. Germline V gene data show CDR1 as SNHLY and CDR2 as FYNNEI. The CDR3 nucleotides are TGTGCCAGCAGCCTACAGGGGCTGAACACTGAAGCTTTCTTT. Amino acids: CASSLQGLNTEAFF.

The V call is TRBV20-1, the J call TRBJ2-7, with a weak D call TRBD2 (6 bases). Germline assignment: CDR1 DFQATT and CDR2 SNEGSKA (reference sequence). Trimming cost V 3 bases and J 3 bases, with 24 bases left between them. The CDR3 is 17 amino acids. The DNA for the CDR3 is TGCAGTGCTAGGACCCCAGCCGAGGGAGGATGGGACTACGAGCAGTACTTC. Residues: CSARTPAEGGWDYEQYF.

The sample holds many counts of this clonotype. The chain combines TRBV11-2 with TRBJ2-1; D might be TRBD2 (5 bases). CDR1 is SGHAT and CDR2 is FQNNGV in the germline V gene. Trimming took 1 base from V and 0 from J, leaving 10 bases between them. The CDR3 is 16 amino acids. The CDR3 region is CASSLAKRSSYNEQFF. CDR3 nucleotide sequence: TGTGCCAGCAGCTTAGCGAAGCGGAGCTCCTACAATGAGCAGTTCTTC.

This chain links TRBV20-1 with TRBJ2-3, with D possibly matching TRBD1 (6 bases). CDR3 length: 14 amino acids. Germline V gene sequence: CDR1 DFQATT, CDR2 SNEGSKA (reference sequence). V dropped 6 bases and J dropped 2 bases, with 15 bases sitting between them. CDR3 residues: CSARTVSYTDTQYF. The CDR3 DNA follows: TGCAGTGCCAGGACAGTTTCTTACACAGATACGCAGTATTTT.

This clonotype showed up many times. The chain recombines TRBV19 with TRBJ2-5; D is perhaps TRBD2 (5 bases). There are 13 residues in the CDR3. Germline V gives CDR1 LNHDA, CDR2 SQIVND (reference sequence). V lost 4 bases, J lost 5 bases, and 11 bases lay in between. The chain's CDR3 is CASSKGWRETQYF. The CDR3 DNA reads TGTGCCAGTAGTAAAGGTTGGAGGGAGACCCAGTACTTC.

Ten or more counts support this clonotype. The chain employs TRBV20-1 and TRBJ1-1, with 8 bases lining up with TRBD1. Germline V gene lookup returns CDR1 DFQATT and CDR2 SNEGSKA (reference sequence). V shed 6 bases and J 2 bases; nucleotides not matched to a gene: 11. The CDR3 spans 15 residues. The CDR3 DNA follows: TGCAGTGCGCCTCGACAGGGGAACTTAAACACTGAAGCTTTCTTT. Protein: CSAPRQGNLNTEAFF.

This clonotype was observed at least ten times. The chain carries TRBV7-2 and TRBJ2-5, with D perhaps TRBD1 (5 bases). Per germline, CDR1 SGHTA and CDR2 FQGNSA. V dropped 5 bases and J dropped 5 bases, with 6 bases sitting between them. The CDR3 length is 11 residues. The CDR3 nucleotides are TGTGCCAGCAGCGCAGGGGAGACCCAGTACTTC. Protein: CASSAGETQYF. Looking up the rest from reference TRBV7-2 and TRBJ2-5 gives the full variable domain: GAGVSQSPSNKVTEKGKDVELRCDPISGHTALYWYRQSLGQGLEFLIYFQGNSAPDKSGLPSDRFSAERTGGSVSTLTIQRTQQEDSAVYLCASSAGETQYFGPGTRLLVL.

V and J are TRBV6-6 and TRBJ2-7, with TRBD1 matching over 10 bases. The germline V gene has CDR1 MNHNY and CDR2 SVGAGI (reference sequence). V lost 4 bases and J lost 1; bases outside the gene matches: 7. There are 16 residues in the CDR3. The CDR3 region is CASSSLRTGGSYEQYF. The CDR3, as DNA: TGTGCCAGCAGTTCGCTTCGGACAGGGGGATCCTACGAGCAGTACTTC.

The rearrangement joins TRBV15 to TRBJ2-1; TRBD2 matches 9 bases. This CDR3 is 16 amino acids long. V was clipped by 1 base and J by 6 bases; unmatched bases: 7. Germline assignment: CDR1 LNHNV and CDR2 YYDKDF (reference sequence). CDR3 in DNA: TGTGCCACCAGCAGAGTTTCTAGCGGGATCTCCAATGAGCAGTTCTTC. Its translation: CATSRVSSGISNEQFF.

This chain uses TRBV14 with TRBJ2-1; tentatively, D is TRBD1 (5 bases). This CDR3 has 15 amino acids. The germline V gene encodes CDR1 SGHDN and CDR2 FVKESK. Trimming pared 3 bases from V and 1 base from J, leaving 10 bases between. The CDR3 coding sequence is TGTGCCAGCAGCCACAGGGAAAGGTCCTACAATGAGCAGTTCTTC. Translated: CASSHRERSYNEQFF.

Ten or more counts support this clonotype. The chain is built from TRBV7-2 and TRBJ2-7, with D possibly being TRBD1 or TRBD2 (5 bases each). V was shortened by 3 bases and J by 5 bases, with 20 bases between the two germline ends. The CDR3 length is 16 residues. From germline, CDR1 is SGHTA and CDR2 FQGNSA. The chain's CDR3 is CASSLGRDRRAHEQYF. The DNA of the CDR3 is TGTGCCAGCAGCTTGGGCCGGGACCGCCGGGCCCACGAGCAGTACTTC.

This clonotype was found a few times. V gene TRBV7-2 combines with J gene TRBJ2-5; maybe TRBD2 (6 bases). Germline CDR1 is SGHTA and CDR2 is FQGNSA. The V and J ends lost 3 bases and 5 bases respectively, with 16 bases between them. The CDR3 loop spans 15 amino acids. Written as DNA, the CDR3 is TGTGCCAGCAGCTTGGGGAGGACGGCCTCGGAGACCCAGTACTTC. Its protein is CASSLGRTASETQYF. The full variable domain, with the rest looked up from reference TRBV7-2 and TRBJ2-5, is GAGVSQSPSNKVTEKGKDVELRCDPISGHTALYWYRQSLGQGLEFLIYFQGNSAPDKSGLPSDRFSAERTGGSVSTLTIQRTQQEDSAVYLCASSLGRTASETQYFGPGTRLLVL.

This clonotype has ten or more counts. The chain has TRBV7-3 and TRBJ2-1, with D possibly being TRBD2 (6 bases). V gave up 0 bases and J gave up 4 bases, with 10 bases separating them. CDR1 is SGHTA and CDR2 is FQGTGA in the germline V gene. The CDR3 extends over 15 amino acids. The CDR3 region has the DNA TGTGCCAGCAGCTTAACGTGGGACTCTTACAATGAGCAGTTCTTC. It codes for CASSLTWDSYNEQFF.

This clonotype has at least ten counts. This rearrangement joins TRBV7-9 to TRBJ1-5, with unresolved D. Germline lookup yields CDR1 SEHNR and CDR2 FQNEAQ (reference sequence). The CDR3 is 14 residues long. V was trimmed by 1 base and J by 6 bases, leaving 10 bases between them. This CDR3 reads CASSLGLDAQPQHF. DNA for the CDR3: TGTGCCAGCAGCTTAGGGTTGGACGCTCAGCCCCAGCATTTT. Full variable domain (remainder filled in from reference TRBV7-9 and TRBJ1-5): DTGVSQNPRHKITKRGQNVTFRCDPISEHNRLYWYRQTLGQGPEFLTYFQNEAQLEKSRLLSDRFSAERPKGSFSTLEIQRTEQGDSAMYLCASSLGLDAQPQHFGDGTRLSIL.

This clonotype came up a few times. The V and J genes are TRBV9 and TRBJ2-3; D might be TRBD2 (6 bases). Trimming shortened V by 0 bases and J by 3 bases, and 11 bases separated the two germline ends. Germline-derived CDR1 and CDR2 are SGDLS and YYNGEE. This CDR3 spans 15 amino acids. In DNA, the CDR3 is TGTGCCAGCAGCGTAGCGGGAGCAGGGACAGATACGCAGTATTTT. Its protein is CASSVAGAGTDTQYF.

This clonotype was seen at least ten times. V usage is TRBV12-3 or TRBV12-4 and J usage is TRBJ2-7; the D gene is possibly TRBD2 (6 bases). Trimming took off 5 bases at V and 4 bases at J, with 9 bases between the two ends. The CDR3 is 12 amino acids. The DNA of the CDR3 is TGTGCCAGCAGTGGAGGGAGATACGAGCAGTACTTC. Residues: CASSGGRYEQYF.

This clonotype has at least ten counts. J is TRBJ1-2 and V is TRBV18; D is uncertain. CDR3 length: 16 amino acids. V gave up 3 bases and J gave up 0 bases, with 14 bases separating them. Germline assignment: CDR1 KGHSH and CDR2 LQKENI. CDR3 nucleotide sequence: TGTGCCAGCTCACCCCAGGACTTGCCCGCTAACTATGGCTACACCTTC. This encodes CASSPQDLPANYGYTF.

This clonotype was recorded a few times. This chain connects TRBV5-4 to TRBJ2-1; D may be TRBD2 (6 bases). Looked up from germline, CDR1 is SGHNT and CDR2 is YYREEE (reference sequence). The CDR3 covers 16 residues. Trimming left V 2 bases short and J 4 bases short, with 16 bases between. Here the CDR3 DNA reads TGTGCCAGCAGCTTTCCTACCCTGGAGGGATACAATGAGCAGTTCTTC. This sequence encodes CASSFPTLEGYNEQFF.

This clonotype was recorded at least ten times. The CDR3 region is CASSLATSYVEAFF. DNA of the CDR3: TGTGCCAGCAGCTTAGCCACTAGTTACGTGGAAGCTTTCTTT. This sequence joins TRBV7-2 and TRBJ1-1; unclear D gene. With 0 bases removed from V and 8 bases from J, the gap between germline ends came to 13 bases. This CDR3 comprises 14 residues. Germline CDR1 and CDR2: SGHTA and FQGNSA.

This clonotype was detected many times. The chain carries TRBV4-3 and TRBJ2-1; the D is unclear. V was pared by 4 bases and J by 1 base, with 11 bases between. The CDR3 is made up of 15 amino acids. CDR1 LGHNA and CDR2 YSLEER come from the germline V gene. In DNA, the CDR3 is TGCGCCAGCAGCCTCCAGAGAGCGTCCTACAATGAGCAGTTCTTC. This encodes CASSLQRASYNEQFF.

A few counts support this clonotype. This chain joins TRBV13 and TRBJ2-1; TRBD2 aligns across 10 bases. The germline gives CDR1 PRHDT, CDR2 FYEKMQ (reference sequence). V was pared by 3 bases and J by 8 bases, with 10 bases of the junction left unmatched. CDR3 size: 16 residues. CDR3 bases: TGTGCCAGCAGCTTTTCCGCGGCTAGCGGGAGCCATGAGCAGTTCTTC. Protein product: CASSFSAASGSHEQFF. The whole variable domain, filled in from reference TRBV13 and TRBJ2-1, reads AAGVIQSPRHLIKEKRETATLKCYPIPRHDTVYWYQQGPGQDPQFLISFYEKMQSDKGSIPDRFSAQQFSDYHSELNMSSLELGDSALYFCASSFSAASGSHEQFFGPGTRLTVL.

This clonotype was observed many times. The V call is TRBV20-1, the J call TRBJ2-7; D uncertain. Trimming pared 1 base from V and 2 bases from J, leaving 3 bases between. CDR3 length: 11 amino acids. From germline, CDR1 is DFQATT and CDR2 SNEGSKA (reference sequence). The CDR3 sequence is CSARATYEQYF. The CDR3 region has the DNA TGCAGTGCTAGAGCTACCTACGAGCAGTACTTC.

Many counts were recorded for this clonotype. The chain recombines TRBV7-9 with TRBJ2-5, with D possibly matching TRBD2 (5 bases). From germline, CDR1 is SEHNR and CDR2 FQNEAQ (reference sequence). V was pared by 1 base and J by 10 bases, with 19 bases between. The length of the CDR3 is 15 residues. In DNA form, the CDR3 reads TGTGCCAGCAGCTTAGGGGTAGGCGACGTGAGGGACCAGTACTTC. Translation gives CASSLGVGDVRDQYF. Drawing the rest from reference TRBV7-9 and TRBJ2-5, the complete variable domain is DTGVSQNPRHKITKRGQNVTFRCDPISEHNRLYWYRQTLGQGPEFLTYFQNEAQLEKSRLLSDRFSAERPKGSFSTLEIQRTEQGDSAMYLCASSLGVGDVRDQYFGPGTRLLVL.

This sequence joins TRBV6-1 and TRBJ1-5; tentative D call: TRBD1 (5 bases). This CDR3 is built from 17 residues. Germline lookup yields CDR1 MNHNS and CDR2 SASEGT. V was pared by 6 bases and J by 4 bases, with 22 bases between. CDR3 DNA: TGTGCCAGCAGCCCTGGCGACGGCAGGGCACTTAATCAGCCCCAGCATTTT. This sequence encodes CASSPGDGRALNQPQHF.

J is TRBJ2-2 and V is TRBV7-2, with D possibly being TRBD2 (5 bases). V lost 5 bases, J lost 4 bases, and 14 bases lay in between. The CDR3 has 15 amino acids. Per the germline V gene, CDR1 is SGHTA and CDR2 is FQGNSA. For the CDR3, the DNA is TGTGCCAGCAGCCCCCGGACTCTACTCACCGGGGAGCTGTTTTTT. Translation: CASSPRTLLTGELFF. The whole variable domain, filled in from reference TRBV7-2 and TRBJ2-2, reads GAGVSQSPSNKVTEKGKDVELRCDPISGHTALYWYRQSLGQGLEFLIYFQGNSAPDKSGLPSDRFSAERTGGSVSTLTIQRTQQEDSAVYLCASSPRTLLTGELFFGEGSRLTVL.

This clonotype has at least ten counts. Here the CDR3 reads CASRWGPRVFSYEQYF. The CDR3 DNA follows: TGTGCAAGTCGCTGGGGACCTCGAGTGTTCTCCTACGAGCAGTACTTC. This sequence joins TRBV12-2 and TRBJ2-7; the table's D call, TRBD1, has no DNA check behind it. TRBV12-2 is assigned pseudogene status. This CDR3 is built from 16 residues.

This clonotype was observed at least ten times. V is TRBV11-2 and J is TRBJ2-1; D remains ambiguous. CDR1 SGHAT and CDR2 FQNNGV come from the germline V gene. Trimming pared 6 bases from V and 0 bases from J, leaving 18 bases between. CDR3 length: 17 amino acids. The CDR3 DNA sequence: TGTGCCAGCAGTCGTAGGACGACTCCCAGCTCCTACAATGAGCAGTTCTTC. This encodes CASSRRTTPSSYNEQFF.

This chain connects TRBV7-3 to TRBJ2-1, with D perhaps TRBD2 (6 bases). The CDR3 consists of 13 residues. V was cut by 2 bases and J by 7 bases, with 9 bases left in between. Per the germline V gene, CDR1 is SGHTA and CDR2 is FQGTGA. The CDR3 bases are TGTGCCAGCAGCTTAGGGCTAGCGAATGAGCAGTTCTTC. It specifies CASSLGLANEQFF.